This T cell receptor (beta chain) was captured in a study of blood T cell repertoires in COVID-19. In germline, CDR1 is SQVTM, CDR2 ANQGSEA. The CDR3 covers 13 residues. The V gene lost 1 base and the J gene lost 8 bases, with 12 bases spanning the gap. Participants' reported clinical history set cohort assignment. Within the 2 weeks before study entry, each person in the exposed group met a COVID-19 case. As handled by the study authors: Amplified reference gene primers provided the basis for estimating nucleated cell counts. The protocol was immunoSEQ multiplex PCR, while the TCRdb copy is restricted to in-frame clones and leaves out a portion. V and J calls and clone size are copied from that table; D and trimming were computed from the DNA. Altogether around 320,000 clones are present, 90% to 95% being singletons, with the ten largest covering 3.5% to 5%.

The sample consisted of PBMCs or T cells enriched from blood (not recorded which). The chain is built from TRBV29-1 and TRBJ1-5; D is possibly TRBD1 (5 bases). This TCR was recovered from a woman aged 30 to 39 who had been exposed to COVID-19. This CDR3 reads CSVEASLGEPQHF. In DNA, the CDR3 is TGCAGCGTTGAAGCGTCCCTAGGGGAGCCCCAGCATTTT. Complete variable domain (other parts from reference TRBV29-1 and TRBJ1-5): SAVISQKPSRDICQRGTSLTIQCQVDSQVTMMFWYRQQPGQSLTLIATANQGSEATYESGFVIDKFPISRPNLTFSTLTVSNMSPEDSSIYLCSVEASLGEPQHFGDGTRLSIL.